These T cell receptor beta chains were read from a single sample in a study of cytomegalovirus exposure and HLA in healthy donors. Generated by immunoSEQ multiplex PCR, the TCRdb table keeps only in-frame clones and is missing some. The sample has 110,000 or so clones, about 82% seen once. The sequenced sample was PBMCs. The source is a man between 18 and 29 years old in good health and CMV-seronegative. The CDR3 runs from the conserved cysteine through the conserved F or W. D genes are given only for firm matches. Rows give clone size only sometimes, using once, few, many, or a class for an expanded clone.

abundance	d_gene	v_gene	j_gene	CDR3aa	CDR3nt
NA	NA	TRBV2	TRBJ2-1	CASSVPLPGDQVYNEQFF	TGTGCCAGCAGTGTGCCGCTCCCCGGGGATCAGGTGTACAATGAGCAGTTCTTC
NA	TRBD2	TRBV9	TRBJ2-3	CASSVGISGSLDTQYF	TGTGCCAGCAGCGTAGGTATTAGCGGGAGTTTGGATACGCAGTATTTT
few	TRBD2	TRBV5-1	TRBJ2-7	CASSPGTTSYEQYF	TGCGCCAGCAGCCCCGGGACTACAAGCTACGAGCAGTACTTC
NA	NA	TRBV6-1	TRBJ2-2	CASSRDYTGELFF	TGTGCCAGCTCGAGAGACTACACCGGGGAGCTGTTTTTT
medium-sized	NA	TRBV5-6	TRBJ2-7	CASTAGFGPYEQYF	TGTGCCAGCACCGCCGGGTTTGGCCCCTACGAGCAGTACTTC
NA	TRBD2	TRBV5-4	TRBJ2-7	CASSHSGLSSYEQYF	TGTGCCAGCAGCCATAGCGGGTTAAGCTCCTACGAGCAGTACTTC
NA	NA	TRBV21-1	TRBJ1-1	CASSKARRLNTEAFF	TGTGCCAGCAGCAAAGCACGGAGGCTAAACACTGAAGCTTTCTTT
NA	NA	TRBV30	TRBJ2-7	CACIFGAEQYF	TGTGCCTGTATTTTTGGGGCCGAGCAGTACTTC
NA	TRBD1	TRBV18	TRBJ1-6	CASSPRQGQATSSPLHF	TGTGCCAGCTCACCAAGACAGGGACAGGCAACGAGTTCACCCCTCCACTTT
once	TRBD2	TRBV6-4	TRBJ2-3	CASSRGSGNFADTQYF	TGTGCCAGCAGCCGTGGGAGCGGGAATTTTGCAGATACGCAGTATTTT
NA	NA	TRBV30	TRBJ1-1	CAWREQVNTEAFF	TGTGCCTGGAGAGAGCAGGTGAACACTGAAGCTTTCTTT
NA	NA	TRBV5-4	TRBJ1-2	CASSKRTDYGYTF	TGTGCCAGCAGCAAACGGACAGACTATGGCTACACCTTC
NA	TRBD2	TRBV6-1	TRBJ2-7	CASSEGEGGGYEQYF	TGTGCCAGCAGTGAAGGGGAGGGAGGCGGCTACGAGCAGTACTTC
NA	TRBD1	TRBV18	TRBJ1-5	CASSPVGQGDQPQHF	TGTGCCAGCTCACCAGTGGGACAGGGGGATCAGCCCCAGCATTTT
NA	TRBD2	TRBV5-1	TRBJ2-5	CASSFRLAGGLREETQYF	TGCGCCAGCAGCTTTCGACTAGCGGGAGGGCTACGGGAAGAGACCCAGTACTTC
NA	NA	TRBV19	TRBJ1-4	CASAGGHRNEKLFF	TGTGCCAGTGCCGGGGGGCACCGTAATGAAAAACTGTTTTTT
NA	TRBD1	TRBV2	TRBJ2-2	CASSEQGAMATGELFF	TGTGCCAGCAGTGAACAGGGGGCGATGGCCACCGGGGAGCTGTTTTTT
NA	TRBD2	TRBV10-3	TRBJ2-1	CAILAGRDNEQFF	TGTGCCATCCTGGCCGGGAGGGACAATGAGCAGTTCTTC
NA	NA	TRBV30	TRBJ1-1	CALQTGIGTEAFF	TGTGCCTTACAAACAGGGATAGGCACTGAAGCTTTCTTT
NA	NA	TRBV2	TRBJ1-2	CASSVGAGGGYTF	TGTGCCAGCAGTGTTGGGGCCGGGGGGGGCTACACCTTC
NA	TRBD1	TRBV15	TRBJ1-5	CATSGDRGLSQPQHF	TGTGCCACCAGCGGGGACAGGGGGCTTAGTCAGCCCCAGCATTTT
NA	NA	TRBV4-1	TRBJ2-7	CASSQVHLSPAYEQYF	TGCGCCAGCAGCCAAGTCCATCTTTCGCCGGCCTACGAGCAGTACTTC
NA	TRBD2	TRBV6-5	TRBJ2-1	CASSSTTSGKREQFF	TGTGCCAGCAGTTCAACGACTAGCGGGAAACGTGAGCAGTTCTTC
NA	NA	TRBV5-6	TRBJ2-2	CASSPLGRDTGELFF	TGTGCCAGCAGCCCCCTGGGCAGAGACACCGGGGAGCTGTTTTTT
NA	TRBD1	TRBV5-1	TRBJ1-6	CASSTRDRGVSPLHF	TGCGCCAGCAGCACCCGGGACAGGGGGGTCTCACCCCTCCACTTT
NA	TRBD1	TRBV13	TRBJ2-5	CASSPDRGRETQYF	TGTGCCAGCAGCCCAGACAGGGGTAGGGAGACCCAGTACTTC
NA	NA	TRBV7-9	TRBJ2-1	CASSLGRTGAYNEQFF	TGTGCCAGCAGCTTAGGTCGTACGGGAGCGTACAATGAGCAGTTCTTC
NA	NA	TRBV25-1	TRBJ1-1	CASRETSHRENTEAFF	TGTGCCAGCAGAGAAACCTCCCACAGGGAGAACACTGAAGCTTTCTTT
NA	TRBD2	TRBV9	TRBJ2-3	CASSFSPGLANTDTQYF	TGTGCCAGCAGCTTTTCCCCGGGACTAGCGAATACAGATACGCAGTATTTT
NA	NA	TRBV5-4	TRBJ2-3	CASSSARTGRRTDTQYF	TGTGCCAGCAGCTCGGCGAGAACAGGGAGACGCACAGATACGCAGTATTTT
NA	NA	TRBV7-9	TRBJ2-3	CASSPQSDTQYF	TGTGCCAGCAGCCCCCAGTCAGATACGCAGTATTTT
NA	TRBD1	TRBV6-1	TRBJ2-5	CASSEGGQGTETQYF	TGTGCCAGCAGTGAAGGGGGACAGGGAACTGAGACCCAGTACTTC
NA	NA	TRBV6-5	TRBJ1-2	CASSRNRDRLWGYTF	TGTGCCAGCAGTCGGAACAGGGACCGCTTGTGGGGCTACACCTTC
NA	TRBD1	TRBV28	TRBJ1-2	CASSLYRTGVGLYGYTF	TGTGCCAGCAGTTTATACCGGACAGGGGTCGGCCTCTATGGCTACACCTTC
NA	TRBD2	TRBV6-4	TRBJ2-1	CASSDVGLAVYNEQFF	TGTGCCAGCAGTGACGTGGGACTAGCAGTTTACAATGAGCAGTTCTTC